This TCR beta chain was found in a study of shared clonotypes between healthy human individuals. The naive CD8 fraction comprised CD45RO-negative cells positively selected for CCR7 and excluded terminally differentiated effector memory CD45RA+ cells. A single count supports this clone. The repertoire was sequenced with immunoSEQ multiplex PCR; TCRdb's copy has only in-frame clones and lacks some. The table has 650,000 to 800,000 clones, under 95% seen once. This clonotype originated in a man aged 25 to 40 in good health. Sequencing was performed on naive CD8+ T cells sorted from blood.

CDR3 loop: CASSFLNTIYF. In nucleotides, the CDR3 is TGTGCCAGCAGCTTCTTGAACACCATATATTTT. This chain uses TRBV5-6 with TRBJ1-3; no clear D. Trimming stripped 2 bases from V and 7 bases from J, with 4 bases between. CDR1 is SGHDT and CDR2 is YYEEEE in the germline V gene. The CDR3 totals 11 residues.